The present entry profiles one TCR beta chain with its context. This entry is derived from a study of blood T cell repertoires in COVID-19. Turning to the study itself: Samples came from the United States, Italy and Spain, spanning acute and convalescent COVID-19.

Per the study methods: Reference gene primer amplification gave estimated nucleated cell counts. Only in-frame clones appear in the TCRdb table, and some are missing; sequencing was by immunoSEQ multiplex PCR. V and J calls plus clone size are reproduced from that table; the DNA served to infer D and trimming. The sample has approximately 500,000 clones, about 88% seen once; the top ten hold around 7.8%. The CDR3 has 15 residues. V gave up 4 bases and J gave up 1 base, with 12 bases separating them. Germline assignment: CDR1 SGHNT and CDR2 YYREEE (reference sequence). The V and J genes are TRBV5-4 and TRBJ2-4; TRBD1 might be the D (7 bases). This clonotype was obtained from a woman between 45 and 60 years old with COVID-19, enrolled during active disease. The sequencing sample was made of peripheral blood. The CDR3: CASSLQGRAKNIQYF. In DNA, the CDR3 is TGTGCCAGCAGCCTACAGGGGAGGGCCAAAAACATTCAGTACTTC. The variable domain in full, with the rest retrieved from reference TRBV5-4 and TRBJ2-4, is ETGVTQSPTHLIKTRGQQVTLRCSSQSGHNTVSWYQQALGQGPQFIFQYYREEENGRGNFPPRFSGLQFPNYSSELNVNALELDDSALYLCASSLQGRAKNIQYFGAGTRLSVL.